This T cell receptor beta chain was sequenced for a study of T cell responses to AZD1222 COVID-19 vaccine. Regarding this clone: As yet, its antigen is unknown.

Study-wide points: In the spike-specific TCR repertoire, nearly half reportedly target unmutated variant regions.

The protocol was immunoSEQ multiplex PCR, while the TCRdb copy is restricted to in-frame clones and leaves out a portion. The table shows more than 95,000 clones, with around 89% occurring only once. CDR3 length: 12 residues. Sequences were derived from peripheral blood, sampled 28 days after the second AZD1222 dose. This sequence originates from an adult who received the AZD1222 COVID-19 vaccine. V and J are TRBV12-2 and TRBJ1-5. TRBV12-2 is a pseudogene. CDR3 amino acids: CASRLWGGPQHF. The DNA of the CDR3 is TGTGCAAGTCGCTTATGGGGAGGGCCCCAGCATTTT.